Presented here are 18 T cell receptor delta chains from one specimen sequenced in a study of gamma delta lymphoproliferative disorders and STAT genes. TCRdb repeated clone calling on the multiplex PCR reads with CATT. The table records some 1,100 delta-chain clones, roughly 1.6% of them present only once. The receptor sequences were amplified from genomic DNA of peripheral blood mononuclear cells. Material for sequencing was blood. The receptors shown here come from a human donor in good health.

Points on this clone: Translating this DNA gives a protein that differs at residue 4 from the TCRdb one, which belongs to a much larger clone; a read error is likely, and the protein shown is this translation. The gene calls are TRDV2 and TRDJ1; TRDD3 agrees at 10 bases. The CDR3 runs to 20 residues. With 5 bases clipped from V and 0 bases from J, the junction kept 20 bases outside the gene matches. Germline loops: CDR1 GEAIGNYY, CDR2 EKD. The CDR3 region is CACGTIEILGDPKYTDKLIF. In DNA, the CDR3 is TGTGCCTGTGGCACTATTGAAATACTGGGGGATCCTAAGTACACCGATAAACTCATCTTT.

This clone was picked up a small number of times. Translating this DNA gives a protein that differs at residues 8 and 9 from the TCRdb one, which belongs to a much larger clone; a read error is likely, and the protein shown is this translation. This chain links TRDV2 with TRDJ1; D uncertain. The ends were cut back, 2 bases at V and 1 base at J, with 16 bases in the middle. Germline values: CDR1 GEAIGNYY, CDR2 EKD. The CDR3 runs to 16 residues. The CDR3: CACDSLLRNTTDKLIF. For the CDR3, the DNA is TGTGCCTGTGACAGTTTACTGAGGAATACCACCGATAAACTCATCTTT.

This clone was seen a few times. The amino acid sequence in TCRdb belongs to a much larger clone and departs from this DNA's translation at residues 11 and 19, likely a sequencing read error; the sequence shown is translated from the DNA. The chain joins TRDV2 to TRDJ1; possible D gene TRDD3, 5 bases. Looked up from germline, CDR1 is GEAIGNYY and CDR2 is EKD. The CDR3 has 23 residues. In DNA form, the CDR3 reads TGTGCCTGTGACACACGTGGGGCAATTACTAGGGGAGCCAGGCCCCCAAACACCGGTAAACTCATCTTT. It specifies CACDTRGAITRGARPPNTGKLIF.

Details on this clone: This likely reflects a read error, since a far larger clone is one base away. This specimen includes other DNA sequences encoding the same CDR3. This chain links TRDV2 with TRDJ1, with D perhaps TRDD1 or TRDD3 (6 bases each). Trimming took 1 base from V and 0 from J, leaving 26 bases between them. Germline V CDR1 and CDR2: GEAIGNYY, EKD. The CDR3 is 20 residues long. The CDR3 nucleotides read TGTGCCTGTGACACTATTGAAATACTAGGGGATCCTAAGTACACCGATAAACTCATCTTT. Its protein is CACDTIEILGDPKYTDKLIF.

This clone was seen more than once but under ten times. A far bigger clonotype differs at one base, so this is likely a read error. This CDR3 is also generated by other DNA sequences in the sample. The chain carries TRDV1 and TRDJ3; 8 bases align to TRDD3. Germline V gives CDR1 TSWWSYY, CDR2 QGS. This CDR3 contains 25 residues. The CDR3 coding sequence is TGTGCTCTTGGGGGTACCTACGGAATGGGGGATTTTATCTTTTTTGGGACCTGGGACACCCGACAGATGTTTTTT. It encodes CALGGTYGMGDFIFFGTWDTRQMFF.

This clone was observed a few times. The protein given by TCRdb reflects a much larger clone and differs at residue 5 from this DNA's translation, likely from a read error; the protein shown is the DNA's translation. The chain joins TRDV1 to TRDJ4, with D perhaps being TRDD2 or TRDD3 (6 bases each). The CDR3 covers 20 residues. The germline gives CDR1 TSWWSYY, CDR2 QGS. Trimming cost V 5 bases and J 0 bases, with 31 bases left between them. CDR3 region: CALGKGWDPPTVLGARPLIF. The CDR3 region has the DNA TGTGCTCTTGGGAAAGGGTGGGATCCTCCTACCGTACTGGGAGCCAGACCCCTGATCTTT.

This clone is large within its sample. Other DNA variants within this sample encode the same CDR3. The gene calls are TRDV3 and TRDJ1; 10 nucleotides line up with TRDD3. CDR1 is TVYSNPD, CDR2 GDNSRS, per germline (reference sequence). V shed 0 bases and J 6 bases; nucleotides not matched to a gene: 10. The CDR3 totals 15 residues. CDR3: CAFSGQGDTGHKLIF. The CDR3 bases are TGTGCCTTTAGTGGGCAGGGGGATACGGGGCATAAACTCATCTTT.

This clone occurred many times. TCRdb lists the protein of a much larger clone for this DNA, which differs at residue 16, so this is likely a read error; the protein given here is translated from the DNA itself. V gene TRDV2 combines with J gene TRDJ3; possibly TRDD3 for D (6 bases). CDR1 GEAIGNYY and CDR2 EKD come from the germline V gene. The length of the CDR3 is 22 residues. CDR3 loop: CACDTIRGLPRVGSWGTRQMFF. The CDR3 bases are TGTGCCTGTGACACCATCCGGGGGCTCCCCCGAGTAGGCTCCTGGGGCACCCGACAGATGTTTTTC.

This clone was seen a few times. A far more abundant clone sits one base away, making this likely a read error. The same CDR3 also results from other DNA sequences found in this sample. This chain links TRDV1 with TRDJ1, with TRDD3 matching 10 bases. The CDR3 is 24 residues long. CDR1 TSWWSYY and CDR2 QGS come from the germline V gene. CDR3: CALGESIGFPAFPRNWGITVKLIF. The CDR3 region has the DNA TGTGCTCTTGGGGAATCGATCGGGTTCCCGGCCTTCCCGAGGAACTGGGGGATTACCGTTAAACTCATCTTT.

As to this clone: TCRdb records a much larger clone's protein for this DNA, with a difference at residue 14 that likely arises from a read error; the protein given is the translation of the DNA. The chain has TRDV1 and TRDJ1; 7 positions agree with TRDD2. V gave up 0 bases and J gave up 4 bases; unmatched junction bases: 17. The CDR3 sequence is 19 residues long. Germline CDR1 and CDR2: TSWWSYY and QGS. The CDR3 protein is CALGELSFLSPSRLDKLIF. The DNA for the CDR3 is TGTGCTCTTGGGGAACTTTCCTTCCTTTCTCCTTCTCGGCTCGATAAACTCATCTTT.

Note on this clone: The protein TCRdb lists belongs to a much larger clone and differs from this DNA's translation at residue 19, which points to a read error; the protein shown is made from the DNA. This rearrangement joins TRDV2 to TRDJ1; 9 nucleotides match TRDD3. The CDR3 extends over 23 amino acids. Germline values: CDR1 GEAIGNYY, CDR2 EKD. CDR3 residues: CACDTRGAITGGARPPNTVKLIF. CDR3 in DNA: TGTGCCTGTGACACACGTGGGGCAATTACTGGGGGAGCCAGGCCCCCAAACACCGTTAAACTCATCTTT.

There are many counts of this clone. A read error likely explains this, since a far larger clone differs by one base. This CDR3 is also generated by other DNA sequences in the sample. The V gene is TRDV1, the J gene TRDJ4, with D perhaps given as TRDD2 or TRDD3 (6 bases each). The CDR3 has 20 amino acids. Germline values: CDR1 TSWWSYY, CDR2 QGS. The CDR3 loop is CALGEGWDPPTVLGARPLIF. The DNA of the CDR3 is TGTGCCCTTGGGGAAGGGTGGGATCCTCCTACCGTACTGGGAGCCAGACCCCTGATCTTT.

Comment on this clone: For this DNA, TCRdb reports the protein of a much larger clone, which diverges at residue 10, most likely from a read error; the protein presented here is translated directly from the DNA. The CDR3: CACDPLATGEYNLPTDKLIF. The CDR3 DNA is TGTGCCTGTGACCCGCTTGCAACTGGGGAATACAATCTCCCGACCGATAAACTCATCTTT. This chain links TRDV2 with TRDJ1, with 7 bases that match TRDD3. The germline gives CDR1 GEAIGNYY, CDR2 EKD. V was clipped by 3 bases and J by 2 bases; unmatched bases: 23. This CDR3 region has 20 residues.

A note on this clone: TCRdb assigns this DNA the protein of a much larger clone, which departs from its translation at residue 17; this likely reflects a read error, and the protein shown comes from translating the DNA. The J gene is TRDJ4, the V gene TRDV1; D may be TRDD2 or TRDD3 (6 bases each). CDR3 length equals 20 residues. Per germline, CDR1 TSWWSYY and CDR2 QGS. CDR3 region: CALGEGWDPPTVLGARTLIF. DNA for the CDR3: TGTGCTCTTGGGGAAGGGTGGGATCCTCCTACCGTACTGGGAGCCAGAACCCTGATCTTT.

This clone was counted between two and nine times. The protein TCRdb lists belongs to a much larger clone and differs from this DNA's translation at residue 4, which points to a read error; the protein shown is made from the DNA. The V and J genes are TRDV1 and TRDJ1, with 7 bases lining up with TRDD2. Germline-derived CDR1 and CDR2 are TSWWSYY and QGS. The CDR3 length is 19 residues. CDR3 sequence: CALRELSFLSPSRPDKLIF. CDR3 sequence (DNA): TGTGCTCTTAGGGAACTTTCCTTCCTTTCTCCTTCTCGGCCCGATAAACTCATCTTT.

Points on this clone: A read error is the likely source, as a far larger clone sits one nucleotide away. Distinct nucleotide sequences in the sample also encode this CDR3. The CDR3 loop is CALGEPYIARTLYTDKLIF. As DNA, the CDR3 is TGTGCTCTTGGGGAACCTTATATAGCACGTACCCTGTACACTGATAAACTCATCTTT. V is TRDV1 and J is TRDJ1, with D uncertain. Germline CDR1 and CDR2: TSWWSYY and QGS. The CDR3 is 19 amino acids.

On this clone: A far larger clone is just one base off, so this is likely a read error. Other DNA sequences in this sample translate to the same CDR3. The chain is built from TRDV3 and TRDJ1, with 7 bases aligning to TRDD3. CDR1 and CDR2 (germline): TVYSNPD, GDNSRS (reference sequence). This CDR3 is 18 amino acids long. The CDR3 bases are TGCGCCTCCCTCCTCTACTGGGGATTTCATAGGGGTACCGATAAACTCATCTTT. This translates into CASLLYWGFHRGTDKLIF.

About this clone itself: TCRdb pairs this DNA with a much larger clone's protein that differs at residue 13, likely a read error; the protein shown was translated from the DNA. V is TRDV2 and J is TRDJ1; D is undetermined. CDR1 GEAIGNYY and CDR2 EKD come from the germline V gene. The CDR3 is 19 residues long. V lost 3 bases and J 0 bases, leaving 25 bases between the germline ends. This CDR3 is CACDPLYTLGSKHTDKLIF. In nucleotides, the CDR3 is TGTGCCTGTGACCCTCTCTACACCTTGGGTTCTAAGCACACCGATAAACTCATCTTT.